This T cell receptor beta chain was obtained from a study of T-cell reconstitution after alpha-beta-depleted transplantation in children. Study findings and constraints: Expanded clones from the graft, numbering several hundred, reportedly supplied alpha-beta T cells about two months after transplant. Some patients showed high day-60 TCRbeta diversity, which derived from surviving recipient T cells and thymic progenitors. T-cell counts and diversity at one year following transplant were attributed mainly to newly produced T cells.

For TCRbeta, the library was prepared with unique molecular identifiers. TCRdb re-derived calls from the PCR reads in MiXCR, one entry per CDR3 protein. This sample has about 420,000 distinct CDR3 sequences; 15% to 20% occur once, and the top ten carry around 28%. With V trimmed by 4 bases and J by 5 bases, 9 bases remained unmatched. The CDR3 runs to 16 residues. On this clonotype: Its antigen is not known.

The material was PBMCs, mostly from graft donor cells, obtained 360 days after TCRalphabeta/CD19-depleted stem cell transplant. The V call is TRBV12-3 or TRBV12-4, the J call TRBJ2-1; the match to TRBD1 covers 9 bases. The TCR was taken from a boy in the first two years of life who had a stem cell transplant for Wiskott-Aldrich syndrome, so the T cells may come from the graft donor. CDR3 DNA: TGTGCCAGCAGTTCTTACTCGGGACAGGGAAACAATGAGCAGTTCTTC. This translates into CASSSYSGQGNNEQFF.